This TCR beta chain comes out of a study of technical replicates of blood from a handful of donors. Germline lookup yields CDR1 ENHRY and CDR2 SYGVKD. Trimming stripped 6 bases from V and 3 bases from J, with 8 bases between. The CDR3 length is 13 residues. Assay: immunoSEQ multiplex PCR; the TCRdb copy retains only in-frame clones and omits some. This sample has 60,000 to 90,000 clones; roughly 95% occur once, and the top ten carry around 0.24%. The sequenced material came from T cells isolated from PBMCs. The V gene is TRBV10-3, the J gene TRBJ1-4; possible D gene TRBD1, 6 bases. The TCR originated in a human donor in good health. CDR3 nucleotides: TGTGCCATCAGAGGGGGACCTAATGAAAAACTGTTTTTT. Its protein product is CAIRGGPNEKLFF.